What follows are 24 T cell receptor beta chains derived from one specimen sequenced in a study of blood T cell repertoires in COVID-19. Some clones are missing from TCRdb's copy, which holds only in-frame ones; the method was immunoSEQ multiplex PCR. The sample has approximately 200,000 clones; about 88% are singletons. The sample comprised peripheral blood. The receptors here all came from a woman between 25 and 40 years old with active or convalescent COVID-19.

This rearrangement joins TRBV3-1 (or the pseudogene TRBV3-2) to TRBJ1-1; 10 bases map to TRBD1. The CDR3 runs 15 residues. Germline V CDR1 and CDR2: LGHDT, YNNKEL (reference sequence). After removal of 2 bases from V and 3 bases from J, the junction contained 3 bases not matched to a gene. CDR3 sequence reads: CASSQRDRGYTEAFF. CDR3 sequence (DNA): TGTGCCAGCAGCCAAAGGGACAGGGGCTACACTGAAGCTTTCTTT.

The chain joins TRBV3-1 (or the pseudogene TRBV3-2) to TRBJ1-1; no definite D call. V shed 1 base and J shed 6 bases, with 12 bases lying between them. The CDR3 runs 14 residues. The germline CDR1 and CDR2 sequences are LGHDT and YNNKEL (reference sequence). Here the CDR3 reads CASSQAGKGAEAFF. The CDR3, as DNA: TGTGCCAGCAGCCAAGCGGGGAAAGGAGCTGAAGCTTTCTTT.

This clone was picked up a small number of times. The chain is built from TRBV7-2 and TRBJ2-2; D may be TRBD1 (5 bases). Germline values: CDR1 SGHTA, CDR2 FQGNSA. This CDR3 has 16 amino acids. V gave up 3 bases and J gave up 1 base, with 12 bases separating them. The CDR3 region is CASSLGRAKNTGELFF. The DNA of the CDR3 is TGTGCCAGCAGCTTGGGGCGTGCAAAGAACACCGGGGAGCTGTTTTTT.

The genes are TRBV5-1 and TRBJ2-3, with TRBD2 matching 13 bases. J lost 5 bases, V lost 2 bases, and 5 bases had no gene match. Germline CDR1 reads SGHRS; CDR2 reads YFSETQ. The CDR3 is 16 residues long. CDR3 sequence reads: CASSLLAGGPKDTQYF. The DNA for the CDR3 is TGCGCCAGCAGCTTACTAGCGGGGGGGCCAAAAGATACGCAGTATTTT.

This clone was observed once. The chain recombines TRBV10-2 with TRBJ2-7, with 8 bases identical to TRBD2. V dropped 3 bases and J dropped 7; count of bases not matched to a gene: 11. CDR1 WSHSY and CDR2 SAAADI come from the germline V gene. This CDR3 is built from 15 residues. CDR3 sequence reads: CASSEEKRELREQYF. CDR3 coding DNA: TGCGCCAGCAGTGAAGAAAAGCGGGAGTTGAGGGAGCAGTACTTC.

The chain employs TRBV24-1 and TRBJ1-5; D is perhaps TRBD1 (5 bases). The CDR3 has 16 residues. Germline-derived CDR1 and CDR2 are KGHDR and SFDVKD. Trimming removed 4 bases at V and 6 bases at J, with 18 bases between. CDR3 amino acids: CATSDTRGTLSQPQHF. The DNA of the CDR3 is TGTGCCACCAGTGACACCCGCGGGACTTTGTCTCAGCCCCAGCATTTT.

On this clone itself: The junction and the germline gene differ at one end; a read error may be behind it. The chain carries TRBV11-3 and TRBJ2-7; the match to TRBD1 covers 9 bases. This CDR3 has 14 residues. CDR1 SGHNT and CDR2 YENEEA come from the germline V gene. CDR3 residues: CASGLGTGPYEQYF. The CDR3 DNA reads as TGTGCCAGCGGCTTGGGGACAGGGCCCTACGAGCAGTACTTC.

The chain has TRBV18 and TRBJ2-7, with TRBD2 identical over 9 bases. V trimming: 4 bases; J trimming: 3 bases; junction bases outside the gene matches: 4. CDR3 length equals 14 residues. Germline V lookup: CDR1 KGHSH, CDR2 LQKENI. The CDR3 DNA is TGTGCCAGCTCACTGGGACTAGCCAACTACGAGCAGTACTTC. Its translation: CASSLGLANYEQYF.

The chain combines TRBV6-4 with TRBJ1-6; TRBD1 matches 8 bases. Germline CDR1 and CDR2: MRHNA and SNTAGT. With V trimmed by 5 bases and J by 9 bases, 6 bases remained unmatched. The CDR3 has 14 amino acids. The CDR3 sequence is CASSQGTGVSPLHF. The CDR3 DNA sequence: TGTGCCAGCAGTCAAGGGACAGGCGTTTCACCCCTCCACTTT.

The V gene is TRBV6-1, the J gene TRBJ1-3; 8 bases align to TRBD1. The CDR3 runs to 17 residues. Germline V gene lookup returns CDR1 MNHNS and CDR2 SASEGT. Trimming cost V 2 bases and J 4 bases; bases outside gene matches: 10. The CDR3 DNA sequence: TGTGCCAGCAGTGAACCCCCGGGCAGGGGGCAAGGAAACACCATATATTTT. Protein sequence: CASSEPPGRGQGNTIYF.

The chain recombines TRBV28 with TRBJ1-2; weak D call: TRBD1 (6 bases). Trimming took off 2 bases at V and 4 bases at J, with 11 bases between the two ends. CDR3 length: 14 residues. Germline V lookup: CDR1 MDHEN, CDR2 SYDVKM. The chain's CDR3 is CASSLPDSPYGYTF. CDR3 DNA: TGTGCCAGCAGTTTACCGGACAGCCCCTATGGCTACACCTTC.

The chain is built from TRBV4-1 and TRBJ1-5; 7 bases are shared with TRBD1. The germline CDR1 and CDR2 sequences are MGHRA and YSYEKL. Germline trimming cut 6 bases from V and 1 base from J; bases unmatched to any gene: 6. The CDR3 extends over 15 amino acids. The CDR3 DNA reads as TGCGCCAGCAGGAGACAGGGCGGAAGCAATCAGCCCCAGCATTTT. It codes for CASRRQGGSNQPQHF.

V gene TRBV19 combines with J gene TRBJ1-5; 10 bases are a match to TRBD1. The CDR3 loop spans 16 amino acids. V was pared by 7 bases and J by 5 bases, with 11 bases of the junction left unmatched. The V gene's germline CDR1 is LNHDA and CDR2 SQIVND (reference sequence). Written as DNA, the CDR3 is TGTGCCAGTACCACTTACTTCGGGACAGGGGATCAGCCCCAGCATTTT. Translating it yields CASTTYFGTGDQPQHF.

This rearrangement joins TRBV24-1 to TRBJ1-2; D is unclear. The ends were cut back, 2 bases at V and 6 bases at J, with 9 bases in the middle. The germline V gene has CDR1 KGHDR and CDR2 SFDVKD. This CDR3 comprises 13 residues. The CDR3 sequence is CATSDSDWNGYTF. For the CDR3, the DNA is TGTGCCACCAGTGATTCGGACTGGAATGGCTACACCTTC.

The CDR3 nucleotides are TGTGCCAGCAGCTTAGTCGGCGGTAACCAAGAGACCCAGTACTTC. It specifies CASSLVGGNQETQYF. This chain uses TRBV7-9 with TRBJ2-5; D uncertain. V was cut by 1 base and J by 0 bases, with 9 bases left in between. The V gene's germline CDR1 is SEHNR and CDR2 FQNEAQ (reference sequence). CDR3 length: 15 amino acids.

The chain recombines TRBV5-1 with TRBJ2-7; TRBD2 matches 7 bases. Germline V gene lookup returns CDR1 SGHRS and CDR2 YFSETQ. The CDR3 totals 14 residues. With 2 bases clipped from V and 0 bases from J, the junction kept 2 bases outside the gene matches. The CDR3 here is CASSLAGYSYEQYF. CDR3 sequence (DNA): TGCGCCAGCAGCTTAGCGGGGTACTCCTACGAGCAGTACTTC. Drawing the rest from reference TRBV5-1 and TRBJ2-7, the complete variable domain is KAGVTQTPRYLIKTRGQQVTLSCSPISGHRSVSWYQQTPGQGLQFLFEYFSETQRNKGNFPGRFSGRQFSNSRSEMNVSTLELGDSALYLCASSLAGYSYEQYFGPGTRLTVT.

About this clone: In the same sample, other DNA sequences code for this CDR3. The chain combines TRBV18 with TRBJ1-2, with D uncertain. V dropped 3 bases and J dropped 2 bases, with 7 bases sitting between them. Germline V gene sequence: CDR1 KGHSH, CDR2 LQKENI. This CDR3 contains 13 residues. The CDR3 DNA follows: TGTGCCAGCTCACCGACGGGGAACTATGGCTACACCTTC. This gives the protein CASSPTGNYGYTF.

The J gene is TRBJ1-2, the V gene TRBV19, with no clear D. Trimming removed 9 bases from V and 2 bases from J, with 10 bases in between. Germline V gene lookup returns CDR1 LNHDA and CDR2 SQIVND (reference sequence). The CDR3 consists of 12 residues. CDR3: CASARVNYGYTF. DNA of the CDR3: TGTGCCAGCGCGCGGGTGAACTATGGCTACACCTTC. Filled out from reference TRBV19 and TRBJ1-2, the complete variable domain reads DGGITQSPKYLFRKEGQNVTLSCEQNLNHDAMYWYRQDPGQGLRLIYYSQIVNDFQKGDIAEGYSVSREKKESFPLTVTSAQKNPTAFYLCASARVNYGYTFGSGTRLTVV.

CDR3 sequence: CASSDSRGATDTQYF. DNA of the CDR3: TGTGCCAGCAGTGACTCACGGGGAGCCACAGATACGCAGTATTTT. This chain links TRBV6-4 with TRBJ2-3; D is perhaps TRBD2 (5 bases). CDR1 is MRHNA and CDR2 is SNTAGT in the germline V gene. Trimming left V 0 bases short and J 2 bases short, with 9 bases between. The CDR3 loop spans 15 amino acids.

This clone was recorded a few times. The V and J genes are TRBV2 and TRBJ2-1, with a weak D call TRBD1 (6 bases). V was pared by 5 bases and J by 6 bases, with 8 bases between. The CDR3 is 12 amino acids. CDR1 and CDR2 (germline): SNHLY, FYNNEI. CDR3 region: CASSQDSNEQFF. CDR3 DNA: TGTGCCAGCAGTCAGGACAGCAATGAGCAGTTCTTC.

The V call is TRBV6-5, the J call TRBJ1-1, with 9 bases identical to TRBD1. With 1 base clipped from V and 11 bases from J, the junction kept 11 bases outside the gene matches. The CDR3 is 15 amino acids. CDR1 and CDR2 from the germline V gene are MNHEY and SVGAGI. DNA of the CDR3: TGTGCCAGCAGTTACTGGGAACAGGGGGCATCGCGGGCTTTCTTT. This codes for CASSYWEQGASRAFF.

The chain recombines TRBV5-6 with TRBJ1-2; 8 bases fit TRBD1. CDR3 length: 15 amino acids. The germline gives CDR1 SGHDT, CDR2 YYEEEE. Germline trimming cut 2 bases from V and 0 bases from J; bases unmatched to any gene: 3. This CDR3 is CASSLQGGANYGYTF. CDR3 nucleotide sequence: TGTGCCAGCAGCTTACAGGGGGGAGCTAACTATGGCTACACCTTC.

The rearrangement links TRBV11-2 to TRBJ2-7; a possible D gene is TRBD2 (5 bases). V lost 1 base and J lost 6, with 13 bases in between. Germline-derived CDR1 and CDR2 are SGHAT and FQNNGV. This CDR3 contains 14 residues. The CDR3 DNA reads TGTGCCAGCAGCTTAGGGGCCGAACGGGGCGAGCAGTACTTC. As protein: CASSLGAERGEQYF. The entire variable domain, with the rest obtained from reference TRBV11-2 and TRBJ2-7, is as follows: EAGVAQSPRYKIIEKRQSVAFWCNPISGHATLYWYQQILGQGPKLLIQFQNNGVVDDSQLPKDRFSAERLKGVDSTLKIQPAKLEDSAVYLCASSLGAERGEQYFGPGTRLTVT.

This clone was observed a handful of times. This chain uses TRBV2 with TRBJ2-7; 7 positions match TRBD2. Germline lookup yields CDR1 SNHLY and CDR2 FYNNEI. CDR3 length: 15 amino acids. J gave up 9 bases and V 4 bases, and 15 bases lay outside the gene matches. The CDR3 region has the DNA TGTGCCAGCAGTGTGGCAGGGACCCGGGGGGAGGGGCAGTACTTC. Encoded protein: CASSVAGTRGEGQYF.